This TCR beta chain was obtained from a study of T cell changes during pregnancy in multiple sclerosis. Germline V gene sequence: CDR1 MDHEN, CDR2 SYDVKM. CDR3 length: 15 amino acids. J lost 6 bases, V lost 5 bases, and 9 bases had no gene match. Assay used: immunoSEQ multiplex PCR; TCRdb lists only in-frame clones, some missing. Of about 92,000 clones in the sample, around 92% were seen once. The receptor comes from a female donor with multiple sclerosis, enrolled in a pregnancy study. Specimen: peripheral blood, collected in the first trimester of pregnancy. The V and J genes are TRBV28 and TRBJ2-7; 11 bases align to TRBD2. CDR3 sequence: CASSQSSGRSLEQYF. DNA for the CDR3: TGTGCCAGCAGTCAGTCTAGCGGGAGGTCCCTCGAGCAGTACTTC.